The T cell receptor beta chain described here comes from a study of control samples from healthy donors and cancer patients. Measured with immunoSEQ multiplex PCR; TCRdb has only the in-frame clones, and not every one. The sample carries around 130,000 clones, 75% to 95% recorded once. The ends lost 3 bases at V and 2 bases at J; junction bases unmatched: 1. The CDR3 consists of 15 residues. The germline CDR1 and CDR2 sequences are KGHSH and LQKENI. Sequencing input: blood. The rearrangement uses TRBV18 and TRBJ2-3, with 11 bases fitting TRBD2. The TCR was taken from a young man in good health. CDR3 in DNA: TGTGCCAGCTCACCGGGACTAGCGGACACAGATACGCAGTATTTT. It specifies CASSPGLADTDTQYF. The full variable domain, with the rest looked up from reference TRBV18 and TRBJ2-3, is NAGVMQNPRHLVRRRGQEARLRCSPMKGHSHVYWYRQLPEEGLKFMVYLQKENIIDESGMPKERFSAEFPKEGPSILRIQQVVRGDSAAYFCASSPGLADTDTQYFGPGTRLTVL.